This T cell receptor beta chain stems from a study of blood T cells in healthy people across ages. Germline V gene sequence: CDR1 MNHGY, CDR2 SVAAGI. There are 20 residues in the CDR3. On this clonotype itself: Its ends do not fully match the called genes, so a read error is possible.

PCR was performed a second time for about 7 to 11 cycles using a sample-barcoded 5' primer and a J-beta primer mix. TCRdb fed the 5' RACE reads into MiXCR, producing one record per CDR3 protein. The repertoire holds some 730,000 distinct CDR3 sequences, with 22% as singletons. V and J are TRBV6-9 and TRBJ2-5; TRBD1 aligns across 10 bases. Sequenced material: blood. The sequence derives from a man between 65 and 85 years old in good health. The CDR3 is CVSSYSRMETGQGTQETQYF. CDR3 coding DNA: TGTGTCAGCAGTTATTCGCGAATGGAGACGGGACAGGGGACGCAAGAGACCCAGTACTTC.